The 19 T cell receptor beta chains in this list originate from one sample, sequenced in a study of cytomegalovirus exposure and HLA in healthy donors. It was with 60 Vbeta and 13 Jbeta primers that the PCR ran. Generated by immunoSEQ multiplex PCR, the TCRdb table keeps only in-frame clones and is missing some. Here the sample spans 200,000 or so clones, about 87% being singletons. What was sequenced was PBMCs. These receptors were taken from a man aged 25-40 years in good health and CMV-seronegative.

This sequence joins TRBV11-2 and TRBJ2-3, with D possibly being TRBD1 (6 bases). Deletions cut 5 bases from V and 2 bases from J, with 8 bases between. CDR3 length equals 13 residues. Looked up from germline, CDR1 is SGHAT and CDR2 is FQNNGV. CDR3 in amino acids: CASSQGYTDTQYF. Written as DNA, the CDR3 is TGTGCCAGCAGCCAGGGGTACACAGATACGCAGTATTTT.

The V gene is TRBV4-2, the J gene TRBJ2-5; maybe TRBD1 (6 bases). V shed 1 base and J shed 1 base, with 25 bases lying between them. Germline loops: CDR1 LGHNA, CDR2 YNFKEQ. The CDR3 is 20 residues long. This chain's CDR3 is CASSQGGRDIWVLGQETQYF. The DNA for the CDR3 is TGTGCCAGCAGCCAAGGAGGCCGGGACATTTGGGTTCTTGGCCAAGAGACCCAGTACTTC.

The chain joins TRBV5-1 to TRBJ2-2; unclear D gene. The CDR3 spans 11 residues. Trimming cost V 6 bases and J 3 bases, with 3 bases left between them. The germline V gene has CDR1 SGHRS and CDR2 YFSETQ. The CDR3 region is CASTYTGELFF. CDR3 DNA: TGCGCCAGCACCTACACCGGGGAGCTGTTTTTT.

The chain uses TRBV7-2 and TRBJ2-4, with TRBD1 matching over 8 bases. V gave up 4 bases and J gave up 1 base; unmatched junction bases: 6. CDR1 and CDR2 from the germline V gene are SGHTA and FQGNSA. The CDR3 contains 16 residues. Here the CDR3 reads CASSWGQGAAKNIQYF. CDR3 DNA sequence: TGTGCCAGCAGCTGGGGGCAGGGGGCCGCCAAAAACATTCAGTACTTC.

The CDR3 DNA sequence: TGTGCCAGCAGTTACGTGTGGACAGCTACGAACACTGAAGCTTTCTTT. This gives the protein CASSYVWTATNTEAFF. The chain is built from TRBV6-6 and TRBJ1-1, with D perhaps TRBD1 (6 bases). The V gene lost 2 bases and the J gene lost 1 base, with 14 bases spanning the gap. Germline loops: CDR1 MNHNY, CDR2 SVGAGI (reference sequence). The CDR3 runs 16 residues.

In DNA form, the CDR3 reads TGTGCCAGCAGCTTATATAGGGGTCAGGACTATGGCTACACCTTC. Amino acid sequence: CASSLYRGQDYGYTF. The chain carries TRBV5-6 and TRBJ1-2; TRBD1 might be the D (5 bases). The CDR3 is made up of 15 amino acids. Between the trimmed V and J ends, which lost 2 bases and 3 bases, there was a span of 14 bases. The germline gives CDR1 SGHDT, CDR2 YYEEEE.

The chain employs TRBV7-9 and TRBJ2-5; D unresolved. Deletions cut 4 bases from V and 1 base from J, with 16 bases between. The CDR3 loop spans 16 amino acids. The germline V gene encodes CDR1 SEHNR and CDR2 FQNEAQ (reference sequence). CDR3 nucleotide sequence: TGTGCCAGCAGCTCCTCCACAGACCCGACCCAAGAGACCCAGTACTTC. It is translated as CASSSSTDPTQETQYF.

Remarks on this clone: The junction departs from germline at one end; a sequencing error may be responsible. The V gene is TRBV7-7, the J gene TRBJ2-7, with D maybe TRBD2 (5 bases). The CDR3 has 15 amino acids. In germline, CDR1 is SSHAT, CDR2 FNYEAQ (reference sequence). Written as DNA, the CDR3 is TGTGCTAGCAGCTTAGGTCCGGGGAAGGCCTACGAGCAGTACTTC. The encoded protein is CASSLGPGKAYEQYF.

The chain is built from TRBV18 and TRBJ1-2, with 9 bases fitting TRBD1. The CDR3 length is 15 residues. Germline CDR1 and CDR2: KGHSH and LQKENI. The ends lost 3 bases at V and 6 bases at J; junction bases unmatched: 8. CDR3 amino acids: CASSPDRGSKDGYTF. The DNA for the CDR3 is TGTGCCAGCTCACCGGACAGGGGAAGTAAGGATGGCTACACCTTC.

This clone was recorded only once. CDR3 residues: CASRKVATVPGYTF. The CDR3 region has the DNA TGTGCCAGCAGAAAAGTGGCGACAGTACCCGGCTACACCTTC. V is TRBV7-2 and J is TRBJ1-2; D possibly corresponds to TRBD1 (5 bases). V lost 6 bases and J lost 8, with 19 bases in between. This CDR3 has 14 amino acids. Germline V gene data show CDR1 as SGHTA and CDR2 as FQGNSA.

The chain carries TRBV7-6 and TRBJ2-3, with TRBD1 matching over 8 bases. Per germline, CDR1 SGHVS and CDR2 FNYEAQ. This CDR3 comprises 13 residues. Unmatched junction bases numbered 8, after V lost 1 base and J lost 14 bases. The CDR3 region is CASSLEGQAQVYF. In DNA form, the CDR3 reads TGTGCCAGCAGCTTAGAGGGACAGGCCCAGGTGTATTTT. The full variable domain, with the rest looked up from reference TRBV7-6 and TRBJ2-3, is GAGVSQSPRYKVTKRGQDVALRCDPISGHVSLYWYRQALGQGPEFLTYFNYEAQQDKSGLPNDRFSAERPEGSISTLTIQRTEQRDSAMYRCASSLEGQAQVYFGPGTRLTVL.

The CDR3 DNA reads as TGTGCCAGCAGCTCCGGCAAGGAGGCAGTTCAGCCCCAGCATTTT. This gives the protein CASSSGKEAVQPQHF. The chain recombines TRBV7-9 with TRBJ1-5; no firm D call. Trimming shortened V by 4 bases and J by 6 bases, and 16 bases separated the two germline ends. CDR1 and CDR2 (germline): SEHNR, FQNEAQ (reference sequence). The CDR3 contains 15 residues.

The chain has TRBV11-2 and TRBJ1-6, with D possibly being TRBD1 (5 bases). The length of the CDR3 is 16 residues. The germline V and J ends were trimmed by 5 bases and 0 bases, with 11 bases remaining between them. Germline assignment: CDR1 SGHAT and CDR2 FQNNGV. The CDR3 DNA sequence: TGTGCCAGCAGCCTGACAGCGAACTCCTATAATTCACCCCTCCACTTT. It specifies CASSLTANSYNSPLHF.

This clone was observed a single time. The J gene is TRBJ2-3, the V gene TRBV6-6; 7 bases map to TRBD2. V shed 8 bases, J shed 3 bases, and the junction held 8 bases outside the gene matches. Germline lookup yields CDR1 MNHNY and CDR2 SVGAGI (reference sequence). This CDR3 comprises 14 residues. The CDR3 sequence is CASSLSGRTDTQYF. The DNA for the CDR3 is TGTGCCAGCTCCCTTAGCGGGCGGACAGATACGCAGTATTTT.

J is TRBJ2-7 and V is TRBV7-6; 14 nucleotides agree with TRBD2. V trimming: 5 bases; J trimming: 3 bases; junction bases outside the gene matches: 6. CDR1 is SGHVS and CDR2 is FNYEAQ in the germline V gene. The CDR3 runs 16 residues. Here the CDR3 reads CASSPGTSGGFYEQYF. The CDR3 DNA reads TGTGCCAGCAGCCCGGGGACTAGCGGGGGATTCTACGAGCAGTACTTC.

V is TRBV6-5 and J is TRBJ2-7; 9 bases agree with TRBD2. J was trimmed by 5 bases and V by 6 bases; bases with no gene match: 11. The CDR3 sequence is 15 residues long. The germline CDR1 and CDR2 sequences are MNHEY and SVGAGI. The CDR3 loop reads CASSGAGGRGNEQYF. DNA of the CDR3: TGTGCCAGCAGCGGAGCGGGCGGGAGGGGGAACGAGCAGTACTTC.

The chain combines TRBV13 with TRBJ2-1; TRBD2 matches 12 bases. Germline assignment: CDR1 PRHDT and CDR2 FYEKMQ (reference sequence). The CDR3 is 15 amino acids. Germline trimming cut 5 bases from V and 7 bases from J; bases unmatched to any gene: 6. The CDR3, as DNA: TGTGCCAGCAGCATGGGACTAGCGGGCGGTAATGAGCAGTTCTTC. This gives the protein CASSMGLAGGNEQFF.

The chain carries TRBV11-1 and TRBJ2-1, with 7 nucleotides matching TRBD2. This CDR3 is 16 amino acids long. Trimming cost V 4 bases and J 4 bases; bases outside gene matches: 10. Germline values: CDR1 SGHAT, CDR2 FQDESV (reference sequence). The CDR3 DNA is TGTGCCAGCAGCTCCAAAGTAGCAGCGGGGTACAATGAGCAGTTCTTC. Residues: CASSSKVAAGYNEQFF.

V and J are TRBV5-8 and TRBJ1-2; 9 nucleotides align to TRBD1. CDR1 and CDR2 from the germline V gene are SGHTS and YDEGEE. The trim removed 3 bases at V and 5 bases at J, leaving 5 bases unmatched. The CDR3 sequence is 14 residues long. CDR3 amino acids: CASSSGTGRYGYTF. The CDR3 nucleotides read TGTGCCAGCAGCTCCGGGACAGGGCGGTATGGCTACACCTTC.